These 18 T cell receptor beta chains were sequenced from one sample in a study of blood T cell repertoires in COVID-19. Clones were read by immunoSEQ multiplex PCR, and TCRdb kept only the in-frame ones, dropping some. The table shows approximately 54,000 clones, with 85% to 95% occurring only once. The sequenced sample consisted of peripheral blood. The receptors were sampled from a man aged 45-65 years with acute or convalescent COVID-19.

V gene TRBV9 combines with J gene TRBJ1-2; TRBD1 aligns across 9 bases. The CDR3 spans 15 residues. The ends lost 4 bases at V and 4 bases at J; junction bases unmatched: 8. Germline-derived CDR1 and CDR2 are SGDLS and YYNGEE. CDR3 loop: CASSPRTGESYGYTF. CDR3 DNA: TGTGCCAGCAGCCCCCGGACAGGGGAAAGCTATGGCTACACCTTC.

The chain uses TRBV19 and TRBJ2-7; 7 nucleotides line up with TRBD2. Germline-derived CDR1 and CDR2 are LNHDA and SQIVND (reference sequence). After removal of 0 bases from V and 7 bases from J, the junction contained 9 bases not matched to a gene. This CDR3 region has 15 residues. The CDR3 protein is CASSIDSGRPDEQYF. In nucleotides, the CDR3 is TGTGCCAGTAGTATAGATAGCGGGCGGCCAGATGAGCAGTACTTC.

The rearrangement joins TRBV6-6 to TRBJ1-1; tentative D call: TRBD1 (5 bases). The germline V gene encodes CDR1 MNHNY and CDR2 SVGAGI (reference sequence). The CDR3 sequence is 13 residues long. V was shortened by 7 bases and J by 5 bases, with 14 bases between the two germline ends. DNA of the CDR3: TGTGCCAGCATTATGAGGGGAGGGACTGAAGCTTTCTTT. Protein: CASIMRGGTEAFF.

CDR3 nucleotide sequence: TGTGCCAGCAGTTACTCTGGAACAGGGAGCTACACCTTC. Its translation: CASSYSGTGSYTF. This chain links TRBV6-5 with TRBJ1-2; D perhaps matches TRBD1 (6 bases). The V gene's germline CDR1 is MNHEY and CDR2 SVGAGI. V lost 0 bases, J lost 9 bases, and 11 bases lay in between. The CDR3 sequence is 13 residues long.

This chain connects TRBV7-6 to TRBJ1-5, with D maybe TRBD1 (5 bases). Trimming took 0 bases from V and 7 from J, leaving 13 bases between them. The germline V gene encodes CDR1 SGHVS and CDR2 FNYEAQ. The CDR3 extends over 15 amino acids. CDR3 DNA: TGTGCCAGCAGCTTAGCGCGGGGGTCAGGACAGCCCCAGCATTTT. Translated, it gives CASSLARGSGQPQHF.

The table lists this clone with a count of one. V usage is TRBV25-1 and J usage is TRBJ2-1; 10 bases match TRBD1. The CDR3 length is 14 residues. Germline CDR1 is MGHDK and CDR2 is SYGVNS. With 7 bases clipped from V and 9 bases from J, the junction kept 9 bases outside the gene matches. The CDR3 coding sequence is TGTGCCAGCACCCGTGGACAGGGGGGTGGTGAGCAGTTCTTC. Protein: CASTRGQGGGEQFF.

The chain joins TRBV11-3 to TRBJ2-3; D is perhaps TRBD2 (6 bases). Trimming stripped 1 base from V and 7 bases from J, with 12 bases between. The length of the CDR3 is 14 residues. CDR1 is SGHNT and CDR2 is YENEEA in the germline V gene. The CDR3: CASSLVAGTNTQYF. The CDR3, as DNA: TGTGCCAGCAGCTTAGTGGCGGGAACAAATACGCAGTATTTT.

This sequence joins TRBV7-8 and TRBJ2-1; 8 positions match TRBD2. The CDR3 runs to 14 residues. Germline V lookup: CDR1 SGHVS, CDR2 FQNEAQ. V gave up 2 bases and J gave up 8 bases; unmatched junction bases: 5. The CDR3 region is CASSLNAGGHEQFF. The CDR3 DNA sequence: TGTGCCAGCAGCTTAAATGCGGGAGGCCATGAGCAGTTCTTC.

The genes are TRBV6-6 and TRBJ2-1, with TRBD1 as a possible D gene (5 bases). V lost 2 bases and J 3 bases, leaving 5 bases between the germline ends. Germline CDR1 is MNHNY and CDR2 is SVGAGI (reference sequence). This CDR3 is 13 amino acids long. CDR3 bases: TGTGCCAGCAGTTACGACAGCTACAATGAGCAGTTCTTC. Encoded protein: CASSYDSYNEQFF.

This rearrangement joins TRBV5-8 to TRBJ2-7, with a possible D match to TRBD1 (5 bases). Per the germline V gene, CDR1 is SGHTS and CDR2 is YDEGEE. This CDR3 contains 13 residues. Trimming pared 0 bases from V and 4 bases from J, leaving 8 bases between. CDR3 DNA: TGTGCCAGCAGCTTGGGCAGGGTATACGAGCAGTACTTC. It is translated as CASSLGRVYEQYF. Based on the CDR3 plus reference TRBV5-8 and TRBJ2-7, the full variable domain is EAGVTQSPTHLIKTRGQQATLRCSPISGHTSVYWYQQALGLGLQFLLWYDEGEERNRGNFPPRFSGRQFPNYSSELNVNALELEDSALYLCASSLGRVYEQYFGPGTRLTVT.

In its sample, this clone was seen a few times. The rearrangement links TRBV11-3 to TRBJ2-7; 8 bases are shared with TRBD1. The germline V gene has CDR1 SGHNT and CDR2 YENEEA. This CDR3 has 15 residues. V dropped 5 bases and J dropped 5; count of bases not matched to a gene: 11. CDR3 DNA: TGTGCCAGCAGCCGTCCTTGGACAGGGTACAACGAGCAGTACTTC. Protein product: CASSRPWTGYNEQYF.

The chain combines TRBV7-2 with TRBJ2-7, with TRBD2 identical over 8 bases. Germline V CDR1 and CDR2: SGHTA, FQGNSA. J was trimmed by 7 bases and V by 6 bases; bases with no gene match: 14. CDR3 length: 15 amino acids. CDR3 coding DNA: TGTGCCAGCAGTACCGGGACTAGTGAGCCTGGGGAGCAGTACTTC. Its protein product is CASSTGTSEPGEQYF.

The rearrangement uses TRBV4-3 and TRBJ2-3; 7 nucleotides align to TRBD2. CDR3 length equals 16 residues. The germline V gene has CDR1 LGHNA and CDR2 YSLEER. Unmatched junction bases numbered 7, after V lost 0 bases and J lost 4 bases. CDR3 in DNA: TGCGCCAGCAGCCAAGAATCAGCGGGATACGCAGATACGCAGTATTTT. This encodes CASSQESAGYADTQYF.

The rearrangement uses TRBV6-2 or TRBV6-3 and TRBJ2-1, with 9 bases fitting TRBD2. CDR3 length: 20 residues. Trimming at V came to 2 bases and at J to 0 bases, leaving 14 bases not matched to a gene. Germline values: CDR1 MNHEY, CDR2 SVGEGT. The CDR3 loop is CASSYLFTGTSKSSYNEQFF. CDR3 DNA: TGTGCCAGCAGTTACCTCTTTACCGGGACTAGCAAGAGCTCCTACAATGAGCAGTTCTTC.

V usage is TRBV30 and J usage is TRBJ2-6; perhaps TRBD2 as D (6 bases). The CDR3 sequence is 15 residues long. Trimming left V 0 bases short and J 5 bases short, with 11 bases between. Germline CDR1 and CDR2: GTSNPN and SVGIG (reference sequence). CDR3 coding DNA: TGTGCCTGGAGTGTTGGAGGGTTCAGGGCCAACGTCCTGACTTTC. As protein: CAWSVGGFRANVLTF. The full variable domain, its missing parts supplied by reference TRBV30 and TRBJ2-6, is SQTIHQWPATLVQPVGSPLSLECTVEGTSNPNLYWYRQAAGRGLQLLFYSVGIGQISSEVPQNLSASRPQDRQFILSSKKLLLSDSGFYLCAWSVGGFRANVLTFGAGSRLTVL.

The chain joins TRBV7-2 to TRBJ2-7; D is uncertain. There are 14 residues in the CDR3. Germline values: CDR1 SGHTA, CDR2 FQGNSA. Trimming left V 5 bases short and J 7 bases short, with 18 bases between. CDR3 residues: CASSPDSTPREQYF. CDR3 nucleotide sequence: TGTGCCAGCAGCCCCGATTCCACACCCAGGGAGCAGTACTTC.

This chain links TRBV30 with TRBJ2-7; D is possibly TRBD2 (5 bases). The germline gives CDR1 GTSNPN, CDR2 SVGIG (reference sequence). With 5 bases removed from V and 0 bases from J, the gap between germline ends came to 8 bases. The length of the CDR3 is 12 residues. The CDR3 region has the DNA TGTGCCTGGGGGAGTAGCTCCTACGAGCAGTACTTC. Protein sequence: CAWGSSSYEQYF.

This sequence joins TRBV2 and TRBJ1-5, with D maybe TRBD1 (5 bases). The germline V gene has CDR1 SNHLY and CDR2 FYNNEI. The CDR3 runs 13 residues. With 6 bases removed from V and 4 bases from J, the gap between germline ends came to 10 bases. CDR3 DNA: TGTGCCAGCAGGAGACAGATTAATCAGCCCCAGCATTTT. Translated: CASRRQINQPQHF.